Listed here is a single TCR beta chain. Its antigen is not known. The entry originates in a study of CD8+CD57+ T cells in acquired aplastic anemia. Overall study: Sorted CD4+ and CD8+ cells yielded around 3.3 ug of DNA on average. Where healthy donors were concerned, CD4+ cells averaged approximately 10 million reads.

V dropped 2 bases and J dropped 7 bases, with 6 bases sitting between them. CDR3 size: 11 residues. Per germline, CDR1 SEHNR and CDR2 FQNEAQ (reference sequence). CDR3 and TCR beta VDJ profiling relied on genomic DNA as the template. MiXCR, run by TCRdb on the reads, gives a single entry per CDR3 protein. The sample yields around 180,000 distinct CDR3 sequences, 55% to 80% seen once. The study's findings and limits: It was found that nearly 30 CD8+ CDR3 sequences were shared between patients and controls.

The clonotype was recovered from a human donor in good health. The sample consisted of sorted CD4+, CD8+, or CD8+CD57+ T cells (not recorded which) from PBMCs. The V and J genes are TRBV7-9 and TRBJ2-7, with D maybe TRBD2 (5 bases). The CDR3 sequence is CASSLWEEQYF. The CDR3 DNA reads TGTGCCAGCAGCTTATGGGAGGAGCAGTACTTC.